Listed below are T cell receptor beta chains from one sample, sequenced in a study of T cells in Graves' hyperthyroidism and ophthalmopathy. TCRdb re-derived calls from the multiplex PCR reads in MiXCR, one entry per CDR3 protein. The data hold hundreds of thousands of distinct CDR3 sequences, with 16% observed a single time. The sequenced sample consisted of blood. Every receptor here comes from a young woman with Graves' ophthalmopathy. Each CDR3 is given with its conserved first and last residue. A D gene is named only where the DNA matches it firmly. A clone size is listed for some rows: how often the clone was seen (once, few, many), or a class if it is expanded.

v_gene: TRBV20-1; d_gene: -; abundance: many; j_gene: TRBJ2-1; CDR3aa: CSALPEVDEQFF; CDR3nt: TGCAGTGCCCTACCCGAAGTGGATGAGCAGTTCTTC
v_gene: TRBV7-2; d_gene: -; abundance: many; j_gene: TRBJ1-4; CDR3aa: CASSPSPDEKLFF; CDR3nt: TGTGCCAGCAGCCCGAGCCCGGATGAAAAACTGTTTTTT
v_gene: TRBV6-1; d_gene: -; abundance: -; j_gene: TRBJ1-6; CDR3aa: CASSEVKGDNSPLHF; CDR3nt: TGTGCCAGCAGTGAAGTGAAGGGGGATAATTCACCCCTCCACTTT
v_gene: TRBV2; d_gene: TRBD1; abundance: many; j_gene: TRBJ1-1; CDR3aa: CASSEKGTGNAEAFF; CDR3nt: TGTGCCAGCAGTGAAAAGGGGACAGGGAACGCTGAAGCTTTCTTT
v_gene: TRBV5-5; d_gene: -; abundance: many; j_gene: TRBJ2-3; CDR3aa: CASSLTLTDTQYF; CDR3nt: TGTGCCAGCAGCTTGACCCTCACAGATACGCAGTATTTT
v_gene: TRBV25-1; d_gene: -; abundance: many; j_gene: TRBJ1-2; CDR3aa: CASMGRNNYGYTF; CDR3nt: TGTGCCAGCATGGGCAGAAATAACTATGGCTACACCTTC
v_gene: TRBV28; d_gene: TRBD2; abundance: -; j_gene: TRBJ2-7; CDR3aa: CASNPTVRTSGSRSHEQYF; CDR3nt: TGTGCCAGCAACCCAACGGTGAGGACTAGCGGGAGTAGGTCCCACGAGCAGTACTTC
v_gene: TRBV7-6; d_gene: TRBD1; abundance: many; j_gene: TRBJ1-5; CDR3aa: CASSSGTGAFNQPQHF; CDR3nt: TGTGCCAGCAGTTCCGGGACAGGGGCATTCAATCAGCCCCAGCATTTT
v_gene: TRBV5-1; d_gene: TRBD1; abundance: many; j_gene: TRBJ1-2; CDR3aa: CASSLRTGDGYTF; CDR3nt: TGCGCCAGCAGCCTACGGACAGGGGATGGCTACACCTTC
v_gene: TRBV3-1; d_gene: TRBD2; abundance: -; j_gene: TRBJ2-5; CDR3aa: CASSRLAGMETQYF; CDR3nt: TGTGCCAGCAGCCGACTAGCGGGAATGGAGACCCAGTACTTC
v_gene: TRBV20-1; d_gene: TRBD2; abundance: many; j_gene: TRBJ2-2; CDR3aa: CSAREGLTGELFF; CDR3nt: TGCAGTGCACGGGAGGGTTTGACCGGGGAGCTGTTTTTT
v_gene: TRBV20-1; d_gene: TRBD1; abundance: many; j_gene: TRBJ1-1; CDR3aa: CSARAPGQARTEAFF; CDR3nt: TGCAGTGCTAGAGCCCCCGGACAGGCGCGGACTGAAGCTTTCTTT
v_gene: TRBV6-1; d_gene: -; abundance: many; j_gene: TRBJ1-1; CDR3aa: CASSERAGRAEAFF; CDR3nt: TGTGCCAGCAGTGAAAGGGCAGGTCGGGCTGAAGCTTTCTTT
v_gene: TRBV11-2; d_gene: TRBD1; abundance: many; j_gene: TRBJ2-1; CDR3aa: CASSSSPYQGADEQFF; CDR3nt: TGTGCCAGCAGCTCGAGCCCCTATCAGGGGGCGGATGAGCAGTTCTTC
v_gene: TRBV6-6; d_gene: -; abundance: many; j_gene: TRBJ1-1; CDR3aa: CASSYSQGTPGREAFF; CDR3nt: TGTGCCAGCAGTTACTCGCAGGGGACTCCGGGTAGGGAAGCTTTCTTT
v_gene: TRBV11-3; d_gene: TRBD2; abundance: many; j_gene: TRBJ2-3; CDR3aa: CASSPKTSADTQYF; CDR3nt: TGTGCCAGCAGCCCAAAGACTAGCGCAGATACGCAGTATTTT
v_gene: TRBV29-1; d_gene: -; abundance: many; j_gene: TRBJ2-2; CDR3aa: CSVEGQLNTGELFF; CDR3nt: TGCAGCGTTGAGGGGCAGCTGAACACCGGGGAGCTGTTTTTT
v_gene: TRBV6-1; d_gene: TRBD1; abundance: many; j_gene: TRBJ1-5; CDR3aa: CASSPSDRDSQPQHF; CDR3nt: TGTGCCAGCAGTCCCTCTGACAGGGACTCCCAGCCCCAGCATTTT
v_gene: TRBV28; d_gene: -; abundance: many; j_gene: TRBJ1-5; CDR3aa: CASSLRRAEKHF; CDR3nt: TGTGCCAGCAGTTTAAGGCGGGCGGAGAAGCATTTT
v_gene: TRBV30; d_gene: -; abundance: -; j_gene: TRBJ2-7; CDR3aa: CAWSVRQEPVF; CDR3nt: TGTGCCTGGAGTGTACGCCAGGAACCCGTTTTC
v_gene: TRBV28; d_gene: -; abundance: many; j_gene: TRBJ2-4; CDR3aa: CATFPGEVSKNIQYF; CDR3nt: TGTGCCACCTTCCCCGGGGAGGTCTCCAAAAACATTCAGTACTTC
v_gene: TRBV5-4; d_gene: -; abundance: -; j_gene: TRBJ2-1; CDR3aa: CASSFYICSAGGANEQFF; CDR3nt: -
v_gene: TRBV27; d_gene: TRBD1; abundance: many; j_gene: TRBJ1-2; CDR3aa: CASSAQGSGGYTF; CDR3nt: TGTGCCAGCAGTGCACAGGGGTCAGGTGGCTACACCTTC
v_gene: TRBV15; d_gene: TRBD1; abundance: many; j_gene: TRBJ2-7; CDR3aa: CATSRGTGGEYEQYF; CDR3nt: TGTGCCACCAGCAGAGGGACAGGGGGCGAGTACGAGCAGTACTTC
v_gene: TRBV18; d_gene: TRBD2; abundance: many; j_gene: TRBJ2-3; CDR3aa: CASSPPSPGAGTDTQYF; CDR3nt: TGTGCCAGCTCACCACCCTCTCCGGGAGCGGGAACAGATACGCAGTATTTT
v_gene: TRBV7-2; d_gene: TRBD2; abundance: many; j_gene: TRBJ2-3; CDR3aa: CASSLWGTAGGRDTQYF; CDR3nt: TGTGCCAGCAGCCTTTGGGGGACAGCGGGGGGCCGTGATACGCAGTATTTT
v_gene: TRBV28; d_gene: TRBD1; abundance: -; j_gene: TRBJ1-5; CDR3aa: CASRQTGTGGSRQPQHF; CDR3nt: TGTGCCAGCAGGCAAACCGGGACAGGGGGAAGTCGGCAGCCCCAGCATTTT
v_gene: TRBV4-2; d_gene: TRBD2; abundance: -; j_gene: TRBJ2-1; CDR3aa: CASSQGEAASGRAPHEQFF; CDR3nt: TGTGCCAGCAGCCAAGGGGAGGCGGCTAGCGGGAGGGCCCCCCATGAGCAGTTCTTC
v_gene: TRBV20-1; d_gene: -; abundance: many; j_gene: TRBJ2-1; CDR3aa: CSARVEGRISVNEQFF; CDR3nt: TGCAGTGCTAGAGTGGAGGGCCGGATCTCCGTCAATGAGCAGTTCTTC
v_gene: TRBV18; d_gene: TRBD1; abundance: many; j_gene: TRBJ2-7; CDR3aa: CASSPTGTGHEQYF; CDR3nt: TGTGCCAGCTCACCGACAGGGACAGGGCACGAGCAGTACTTC
v_gene: TRBV20-1; d_gene: -; abundance: many; j_gene: TRBJ2-1; CDR3aa: CSATSGTRSYNEQFF; CDR3nt: TGCAGTGCTACCTCCGGGACCCGGTCCTACAATGAGCAGTTCTTC
v_gene: TRBV28; d_gene: TRBD1; abundance: many; j_gene: TRBJ1-1; CDR3aa: CASSVMGGQGNTEAFF; CDR3nt: TGTGCCAGCAGTGTAATGGGGGGACAGGGGAACACTGAAGCTTTCTTT
v_gene: TRBV4-2; d_gene: -; abundance: many; j_gene: TRBJ1-2; CDR3aa: CASSHTAANYGYTF; CDR3nt: TGTGCCAGCAGCCACACTGCAGCTAACTATGGCTACACCTTC
v_gene: TRBV7-6; d_gene: -; abundance: many; j_gene: TRBJ2-1; CDR3aa: CASSSGPDNEQFF; CDR3nt: TGTGCCAGCAGCTCCGGACCAGACAATGAGCAGTTCTTC
v_gene: TRBV7-8; d_gene: -; abundance: medium-sized; j_gene: TRBJ1-1; CDR3aa: CASSPKTGQTEAFF; CDR3nt: TGTGCCAGCAGCCCGAAGACAGGACAAACTGAAGCTTTCTTT
v_gene: TRBV7-2; d_gene: TRBD1; abundance: -; j_gene: TRBJ2-7; CDR3aa: CASSMGTGVNEQYF; CDR3nt: TGTGCCAGCAGCATGGGGACAGGGGTCAACGAGCAGTACTTC
v_gene: TRBV7-9; d_gene: TRBD2; abundance: once; j_gene: TRBJ2-1; CDR3aa: CASSPRIAGPYEQFF; CDR3nt: TGTGCCAGCAGCCCTAGGATAGCGGGACCTTATGAGCAGTTCTTC
v_gene: TRBV20-1; d_gene: -; abundance: many; j_gene: TRBJ1-3; CDR3aa: CSARGTDGNTIYF; CDR3nt: TGCAGTGCTAGAGGGACAGACGGAAACACCATATATTTT
v_gene: TRBV12-3/TRBV12-4; d_gene: -; abundance: many; j_gene: TRBJ2-1; CDR3aa: CASSTSLENEQFF; CDR3nt: TGTGCCAGCAGTACCAGCTTAGAGAATGAGCAGTTCTTC
v_gene: TRBV20-1; d_gene: -; abundance: many; j_gene: TRBJ1-2; CDR3aa: CSAKDPAGSYGYTF; CDR3nt: TGCAGTGCTAAGGACCCGGCAGGAAGCTATGGCTACACCTTC